This TCR beta chain was recovered during a study of STAT5B mutations in CD4+ large granular lymphocyte leukemia (dated by TCRdb to 2021 to 2024). Some background on the complete study: Among the healthy controls, the CDR3 'QG' motif was associated with a particular HLA allele. The purity of purified fractions was confirmed by flow cytometry on FACSCanto II or FACSVerse to exceed 95% among lymphocytes. The TCRbeta repertoires of CD4+ T-cell large granular lymphocyte leukemia patients were compared with the TCRbeta repertoires of healthy blood donors.

What the authors observed across the whole study: Enrichment of TRBV06-family usage was observed among the top patient clones (8/27) relative to healthy controls (2/35). Each patient's main leukemic clonotypes were private, but approximately 23% of these clonotypes showed up at low frequency in the non-leukemic repertoires of other patients. CD4-sorted patient repertoires appeared more clonal than healthy CD4+ repertoires, and this difference persisted after removing the putative leukemic clones. The data were not HLA-matched, and the higher clonality in CD4+ T-LGLL than in CD8+ T-LGLL could be due to the relatively small sample size.

The germline V gene provides CDR1 SGHVS and CDR2 FNYEAQ. The CDR3 starts with the cysteine, ends with the phenylalanine, and has 15 residues. Only CDR3 DNA is held: 45 bases, read in frame from base 1. V sheds 4 bases and J sheds 3 bases, leaving 13 bases between their ends. As concerns this clone: Its antigen specificity is not known. No much larger clonotype is one base removed from it; base qualities were not supplied.

TCRbeta rearrangements were sequenced from genomic DNA using the immunoSEQ assay at survey resolution. As for the authors' bioinformatics: A lowest detectable productive clonotype frequency of 2.59 x 10-5 was observed in the TCR sequencing data. Analyses included only productive TCRbeta rearrangements, meaning complete and in-frame sequences. Simpson clonality, calculated in the immunoSEQ Analyzer version 3.0, was used as the measure of sample clonality. Clones were categorized by frequency as very rare, small, medium, large (1-20%) or hyperexpanded (>20%). OLGA 1.2.3 estimated generation probabilities, VDJtools produced V-gene circos plots, VDJdb was queried for specificities, and GLIPH identified CDR3 motifs. The clones in this table, taken by TCRdb from immuneACCESS, are in-frame only. Not every clone is retained; where verified, under half of the shortfall comes from an unresolved V gene, and the cause of the rest is unknown. V and J calls and clone size follow that table, whereas D and trimming were derived from the DNA. This sample has tens of thousands of clones in its table, and 65% to 85% of those were observed once. Jointly, the top ten make up less than 0.4% of the sample.

Buffy coats from 35 to 45 blood donors, supplied by the Finnish Red Cross blood service, were used as healthy controls. All TCR-sequenced material derived from peripheral blood: patient blood samples and healthy donor buffy coats. Ficoll-Hypaque gradient centrifugation was used to isolate peripheral blood mononuclear cells. CD4+ cells were magnetically purified from the buffy coats of healthy controls. Genomic DNA was extracted using the Gentra Puregene Cell and Tissue kit, and a Qubit 2.0 fluorometer was used to quantify it. The sequence derives from a human donor in good health. Sample: CD4+ T cells from blood buffy coats. The sequence links TRBV7-6 to TRBJ2-1; TRBD2 might be the D gene, on 6 matching bases. The CDR3 reads as follows: CASSSRTTIYNEQFF. The nucleotide sequence reads as follows: TGTGCCAGCAGCTCCCGGACTACCATCTACAATGAGCAGTTCTTC.